A selection of T cell receptor beta chains follows, all from one sample in a study of identical twins. TCRdb called the 5' RACE reads again in MiXCR, with one record for every CDR3 protein. The sample shows fewer than 500,000 distinct CDR3 sequences, roughly an eighth of them seen only once. These data are also associated with another study on yellow fever vaccine responses in identical twins.

Sequencing was carried out using CD4+ T cells sorted from blood. Source of these receptors: a woman younger than 35 in good health. Each CDR3 is given with its conserved first and last residue. Each record gives: V gene, clone size, D gene, J gene, CDR3 DNA, CDR3 protein. D genes are given only for firm matches. For some rows the clone size is stated as once, few or many, or as a class when expanded; others skip it.

>TRBV20-1|NA|NA|TRBJ2-1
TGCAGTGCGGGCGAACAGGGAGGGGGCTACAATGAGCAGTTCTTC
CSAGEQGGGYNEQFF
>TRBV25-1|many|NA|TRBJ2-7
TGTGCCAGCAGTGAATCCGGGATCTACGAGCAGTACTTC
CASSESGIYEQYF
>TRBV11-1|few|TRBD2|TRBJ2-6
TGTGCCAGCAGTTTTGGGACTAGCGGGAGAGGTGGGGCCAACGTCCTGACTTTC
CASSFGTSGRGGANVLTF
>TRBV20-1|few|TRBD2|TRBJ2-5
TGCAGTGCTAGAGGTTTTAGCGGGAGGGCCGGAGAGACCCAGTACTTC
CSARGFSGRAGETQYF
>TRBV15|few|NA|TRBJ1-2
TGTGCCACCAGCAGAGATGTCAACTATGGCTACACCTTC
CATSRDVNYGYTF
>TRBV5-1|few|NA|TRBJ2-1
TGCGCCAGCAGCTTGGGTGCGACATCTCTCGCCAATGAGCAGTTCTTC
CASSLGATSLANEQFF
>TRBV24-1|few|NA|TRBJ2-1
TGTGCCACCAGTGAGTCTAAGAGGGCCTACAATGAGCAGTTCTTC
CATSESKRAYNEQFF
>TRBV12-3/TRBV12-4|many|NA|TRBJ1-1
TGTGCCAGCAGTTTAACCTCTGGACTAACTGAAGCTTTCTTT
CASSLTSGLTEAFF
>TRBV11-2|many|TRBD1|TRBJ2-2
TGTGCCAGCAGCTTCGGGACAGGGTCCACCGGGGAGCTGTTTTTT
CASSFGTGSTGELFF
>TRBV25-1|few|NA|TRBJ2-7
TGTGCCAGCAGTGCCTTGATAAATCGGAACGAGCAGTACTTC
CASSALINRNEQYF
>TRBV14|NA|NA|TRBJ2-7
TGTGCCAGCAGCTCTCGACTCGGAGCCTACGAGCAGTACTTC
CASSSRLGAYEQYF
>TRBV4-1|many|NA|TRBJ2-1
TGCGCCAGCAGCGCCCCGACTAAAAGTGCCGACAATGAGCAGTTCTTC
CASSAPTKSADNEQFF
>TRBV11-2|few|TRBD2|TRBJ2-3
TGTGCCAGCAGCTTCTCGGGACTAGCGGGGGGGTCTAAGGCAGATACGCAGTATTTT
CASSFSGLAGGSKADTQYF
>TRBV10-3|few|NA|TRBJ2-2
TGTGCCGCCTCCTGGACAGAAATGACCGGGGAGCTGTTTTTT
CAASWTEMTGELFF
>TRBV25-1|NA|NA|TRBJ1-1
TGTGCCAGCATAAGTCCGGCGAACACTGAAGCTTTCTTT
CASISPANTEAFF
>TRBV7-9|few|NA|TRBJ2-5
TGTGCCAGCAGCTTTCGACTGGGGTACCAAGAGACCCAGTACTTC
CASSFRLGYQETQYF
>TRBV18|NA|NA|TRBJ2-7
TGTGCCAGCTCATCCCAAAACGAGCAGTACTTC
CASSSQNEQYF
>TRBV28|once|TRBD2|TRBJ2-3
TGTGCCAGCGGGACTAGCGGGAGAGGGAGCACAGATACGCAGTATTTT
CASGTSGRGSTDTQYF
>TRBV12-3/TRBV12-4|NA|NA|TRBJ1-2
TGTGCCAGCAGCCTCAGGAGTAGCTATGGCTACACCTTC
CASSLRSSYGYTF
>TRBV24-1|few|TRBD1|TRBJ2-6
TGTGCCACCAGTGATTCGGGACAGGGCTCTGGGGCCAACGTCCTGACTTTC
CATSDSGQGSGANVLTF
>TRBV5-1|many|TRBD2|TRBJ2-3
TGCGCCAGCAGCTTCCGACTAGCGGGGGGAGGCACAGATACGCAGTATTTT
CASSFRLAGGGTDTQYF
>TRBV20-1|few|NA|TRBJ2-5
TGCAGTGCTAGTGGGGGGGCCCAAGAGACCCAGTACTTC
CSASGGAQETQYF
>TRBV7-2|few|NA|TRBJ2-5
TGTGCCAGCAGCACACAGACAATTCAAGAGACCCAGTACTTC
CASSTQTIQETQYF
>TRBV6-1|NA|TRBD1|TRBJ1-6
TGTGCCAGCAGGGACAGGGGAAGAGGATATAATTCACCCCTCCACTTT
CASRDRGRGYNSPLHF
>TRBV2|many|NA|TRBJ2-3
TGTGCCAGCAGTGAAGGTTTGGCGGATACGCAGTATTTT
CASSEGLADTQYF
>TRBV18|few|TRBD2|TRBJ2-3
TGTGCCAGCTCACCTCTAGCGGGAGGGCCGAGCACAGATACGCAGTATTTT
CASSPLAGGPSTDTQYF
>TRBV20-1|NA|TRBD2|TRBJ2-2
TGCAGTGCTAGCGGGAGGGTCGCCGGGGAGCTGTTTTTT
CSASGRVAGELFF
>TRBV20-1|many|NA|TRBJ2-5
TGCAGTGCTAGTGGGGAGACCCAGTACTTC
CSASGETQYF
>TRBV20-1|few|NA|TRBJ2-2
TGCAGTGCTGGGCAATCAGGGCGGTCCGACACCGGGGAGCTGTTTTTT
CSAGQSGRSDTGELFF
>TRBV3-1|few|TRBD1|TRBJ2-1
TGTGCCAGCAGCCAAAAGGACAGGGCCTCCTACAATGAGCAGTTCTTC
CASSQKDRASYNEQFF
>TRBV6-4|NA|NA|TRBJ2-7
TGTGCCAGCAGTGACTCCCCAGGGGCCTTTGAGCAGTACTTC
CASSDSPGAFEQYF
>TRBV27|many|TRBD1|TRBJ2-7
TGTGCCAGCAGTTTACTCTCACTACAGGGGACCGAGCAGTACTTC
CASSLLSLQGTEQYF
>TRBV12-3/TRBV12-4|NA|TRBD1|TRBJ1-6
TGTGCCAGCAGGCTAGGACCGGGACAGAATTCACCCCTCCACTTT
CASRLGPGQNSPLHF
>TRBV4-1|few|NA|TRBJ2-1
TGCGCCAGCAGCCCATACTCCGGGACCACCCCCTACAATGAGCAGTTCTTC
CASSPYSGTTPYNEQFF
>TRBV5-1|few|NA|TRBJ2-2
TGCGCCAGCAGCTTGGATTTCGTCACCGGGGAGCTGTTTTTT
CASSLDFVTGELFF
>TRBV6-1|few|NA|TRBJ2-1
TGTGCCAGCAGTGAATTGGCAGTTAACAATGAGCAGTTCTTC
CASSELAVNNEQFF
>TRBV6-2/TRBV6-3|few|NA|TRBJ2-5
TGTGCCAGCAGCCTCTCCGAGACTCTTCCGGAGACCCAGTACTTC
CASSLSETLPETQYF
>TRBV5-4|NA|NA|TRBJ2-2
TGTGCCAGCAGCTTGGGAGGTCGGGGCACCGGGGAGCTGTTTTTT
CASSLGGRGTGELFF
>TRBV20-1|NA|NA|TRBJ2-7
TGCAGTGCTAGAGATCAGGGGCCCCCATACGAGCAGTACTTC
CSARDQGPPYEQYF
>TRBV30|few|NA|TRBJ2-7
TGTGCCTGGAGTCCTACAGGGTACGAGCAGTACTTC
CAWSPTGYEQYF
>TRBV20-1|NA|NA|TRBJ2-1
TGCAGTGCTAGAGATAGGGTGTCGGGTCTCAATGAGCAGTTCTTC
CSARDRVSGLNEQFF
>TRBV9|NA|TRBD2|TRBJ2-1
TGTGCCAGCAGCCCGGGGGGGTCCGATACATACAATGAGCAGTTCTTC
CASSPGGSDTYNEQFF
>TRBV10-2|NA|NA|TRBJ2-1
TGCGCCGCCGGGAACAATGAGCAGTTCTTC
CAAGNNEQFF
>TRBV7-8|NA|NA|TRBJ2-7
TGTGCCAGCAGCTTAGAAGGGAGGTCAACCTCCTACGAGCAGTACTTC
CASSLEGRSTSYEQYF
>TRBV5-5|many|TRBD1|TRBJ1-6
TGTGCCAGCAGCTTGGGGCCGGGACAGAATTCACCCCTCCACTTT
CASSLGPGQNSPLHF
>TRBV7-2|NA|TRBD1|TRBJ2-1
TGTGCCAGCAGCTTCACAGGGGGGAATCTCGTCGATGAGCAGTTCTTC
CASSFTGGNLVDEQFF
>TRBV13|few|NA|TRBJ1-1
TGTGCCAGCAGCTTATGGCACAAGAACACTGAAGCTTTCTTT
CASSLWHKNTEAFF